A selection of T cell receptor beta chains follows, all from one sample in a study of blood T cell repertoires in COVID-19. Assay used: immunoSEQ multiplex PCR; TCRdb lists only in-frame clones, some missing. This table holds about 27,000 clones, around 87% found once. Material for sequencing was peripheral blood. These receptors all stem from a man over 45 with active COVID-19. Each CDR3 is given with its conserved first and last residue. D genes are given only for firm matches. Only some rows state a clone size, as once, few, many or a class for expanded clones.

TRBJ1-6 TRBD1 TRBV7-3 . TGTGCCAGCAGCAGGGACAGACATTCACCCCTCCACTTT CASSRDRHSPLHF
TRBJ1-1 TRBD1 TRBV19 few TGTGCCAGTAGTCTATACGGGACAGGGGCAAAGAACACTGAAGCTTTCTTT CASSLYGTGAKNTEAFF
TRBJ2-2 TRBD2 TRBV20-1 . TGCAGTGCTAGTGGTGGTAGCGGGAGTGTTTGGAACACCGGGGAGCTGTTTTTT CSASGGSGSVWNTGELFF
TRBJ2-1 TRBD2 TRBV4-3 . TGCGCCAGCAGCTCCCTAGCGGGAGGGGAATACAATGAGCAGTTCTTC CASSSLAGGEYNEQFF
TRBJ1-6 . TRBV6-6 . TGTGCCAGCAGTTCCCAGACAGCGCGCTATAATTCACCCCTCCACTTT CASSSQTARYNSPLHF
TRBJ2-3 . TRBV18 . TGTGCCAGCTCACCTTCGGGAGTGGGCACAGATACGCAGTATTTT CASSPSGVGTDTQYF
TRBJ2-2 . TRBV19 once TGTGCCAGTAGTAGGAGGGGGACAGAGAACACCGGGGAGCTGTTTTTT CASSRRGTENTGELFF
TRBJ1-4 . TRBV3-1/TRBV3-2 . TGTGCCAGCAGCCGCGGGCCTCGGTGGAATGAAAAACTGTTTTTT CASSRGPRWNEKLFF
TRBJ2-5 . TRBV2 . TGTGCCAGGGGGAGGACCCAGTACTTC CARGRTQYF
TRBJ1-1 . TRBV25-1 . TGTGCCAGCAGTTCGCCGGGGGGAGCATACACTGAAGCTTTCTTT CASSSPGGAYTEAFF
TRBJ2-6 . TRBV18 . TGTGCCAGCTCACCACGGGGCGGTCCCAGCTCTGGGGCCAACGTCCTGACTTTC CASSPRGGPSSGANVLTF
TRBJ2-1 . TRBV24-1 few TGTGCCACCAGTGCCGCCGCGCTGTATAGTGAGCAGTTCTTC CATSAAALYSEQFF